A single sample gave rise to the 19 T cell receptor beta chains below, sequenced in a study of T-cell reconstitution after alpha-beta-depleted transplantation in children. The library targeted TCRbeta and was prepared with unique molecular identifiers. TCRdb used MiXCR to reprocess the PCR reads, holding one entry per CDR3 protein. The sample lists 90,000 to 130,000 distinct CDR3 sequences, about a tenth occurring once. The sample here was PBMCs, taken before TCRalphabeta/CD19-depleted stem cell transplant. These receptors were collected from a boy between 2 and 10 years old with acute lymphoblastic leukemia, due to receive a stem cell transplant.

This chain uses TRBV7-2 with TRBJ2-7; D is perhaps TRBD2 (5 bases). Trimming removed 5 bases from V and 2 bases from J, with 25 bases in between. Germline V CDR1 and CDR2: SGHTA, FQGNSA. There are 18 residues in the CDR3. The CDR3 is CASSPISRDRGIPYEQYF. The CDR3 DNA is TGTGCCAGCAGCCCCATCAGCCGGGATCGGGGAATCCCCTACGAGCAGTACTTC.

The rearrangement uses TRBV12-3 or TRBV12-4 and TRBJ1-5, with D tentatively TRBD1 (5 bases). This CDR3 spans 16 amino acids. V was pared by 6 bases and J by 0 bases, with 15 bases between. The CDR3 DNA reads TGTGCCAGCAGCCCCCGGGACCGCTTTAGCAATCAGCCCCAGCATTTT. As protein: CASSPRDRFSNQPQHF.

This clonotype was recorded many times. The chain combines TRBV5-1 with TRBJ2-2, with 8 bases fitting TRBD2. The trim removed 4 bases at V and 5 bases at J, leaving 7 bases unmatched. Germline V gives CDR1 SGHRS, CDR2 YFSETQ. The CDR3 is made up of 15 amino acids. CDR3 region: CASSPTSGITGELFF. The CDR3 DNA reads TGCGCCAGCAGCCCTACTAGCGGAATAACCGGGGAGCTGTTTTTT.

This clonotype has only a few counts. The chain joins TRBV2 to TRBJ2-1; 8 bases agree with TRBD2. Germline V gene lookup returns CDR1 SNHLY and CDR2 FYNNEI. With 8 bases clipped from V and 0 bases from J, the junction kept 3 bases outside the gene matches. This CDR3 is 14 amino acids long. The CDR3 loop reads CASLREASYNEQFF. CDR3 sequence (DNA): TGTGCCAGCTTGCGGGAGGCCTCCTACAATGAGCAGTTCTTC.

The chain recombines TRBV3-1 with TRBJ1-1; D gene uncertain. Germline V gene lookup returns CDR1 LGHDT and CDR2 YNNKEL (reference sequence). This CDR3 is built from 20 residues. V was trimmed by 2 bases and J by 1 base, leaving 26 bases between them. CDR3 bases: TGTGCCAGCAGCCAATTCAGGCCCATTTCAAGGAGAAGATCGAACACTGAAGCTTTCTTT. Its protein product is CASSQFRPISRRRSNTEAFF.

To note about this clonotype: With a much larger clone just one base away, this may be a read error. The chain couples TRBV12-3 or TRBV12-4 to TRBJ2-1, with TRBD2 matching over 13 bases. There are 18 residues in the CDR3. After removal of 1 base from V and 5 bases from J, the junction contained 8 bases not matched to a gene. Written as DNA, the CDR3 is TGTGCCAGCAGTTTAGTGAGGACTAGCGGGAGACCAGACAATGAGCAGTTCTTC. Translated, it gives CASSLVRTSGRPDNEQFF.

This clonotype appeared a few times. The chain links TRBV5-1 to TRBJ2-2, with TRBD2 identical over 14 bases. Germline V lookup: CDR1 SGHRS, CDR2 YFSETQ. With V trimmed by 3 bases and J by 5 bases, 12 bases remained unmatched. The CDR3 has 19 amino acids. CDR3 coding DNA: TGCGCCAGCAGCTACAGAGGCGGGACTAGCGGGAGTGAAACCGGGGAGCTGTTTTTT. Amino acid sequence: CASSYRGGTSGSETGELFF.

This clonotype has more than one count but fewer than ten. The chain combines TRBV5-5 with TRBJ2-2; TRBD2 matches at 7 bases. This CDR3 has 15 amino acids. The ends lost 1 base at V and 2 bases at J; junction bases unmatched: 2. Germline CDR1 is SGHKS and CDR2 is YYEKEE (reference sequence). The CDR3 reads CASSLQAGNTGELFF. In nucleotides, the CDR3 is TGTGCCAGCAGCTTGCAAGCGGGAAACACCGGGGAGCTGTTTTTT.

This clonotype was recorded a few times. CDR3 DNA: TGCAGTGCTTTAGGGACCTCGGGGTCCTACAATGAGCAGTTCTTC. Its translation is CSALGTSGSYNEQFF. The rearrangement uses TRBV20-1 and TRBJ2-1; D tentatively reads TRBD1 or TRBD2 (5 bases each). CDR1 is DFQATT, CDR2 SNEGSKA, per germline (reference sequence). This CDR3 region has 15 residues. Trimming left V 5 bases short and J 1 base short, with 15 bases between.

Turning to this clonotype: This sequence may be a read error, since a much larger clone differs from it by one base. The J gene is TRBJ2-2, the V gene TRBV7-3; 10 bases line up with TRBD2. The CDR3 has 16 amino acids. Germline V CDR1 and CDR2: SGHTA, FQGTGA. CDR3 amino acids: CACSSSASGSTGELFF. CDR3 nucleotide sequence: TGTGCCTGCAGCTCCTCGGCTAGCGGGAGCACCGGGGAGCTGTTTTTT.

The V and J genes are TRBV2 and TRBJ2-3; maybe TRBD2 (6 bases). V was cut by 4 bases and J by 6 bases, with 17 bases left in between. Germline assignment: CDR1 SNHLY and CDR2 FYNNEI. This CDR3 is 15 amino acids long. Here the CDR3 reads CASSVGGKERDTQYF. The CDR3 DNA follows: TGTGCCAGCAGTGTGGGCGGGAAAGAGAGGGATACGCAGTATTTT.

This clonotype has only a few counts. One end of the junction varies from germline; a read error may be responsible. The gene calls are TRBV15 and TRBJ2-7, with D perhaps assigned TRBD1 or TRBD2 (5 bases each). This CDR3 comprises 14 residues. CDR1 and CDR2 from the germline V gene are LNHNV and YYDKDF (reference sequence). CDR3 protein: CATSREGRTYEQYF. The CDR3 DNA follows: TGTGCCACCAGCCGAGAGGGACGGACCTACGAGCAGTACTTC.

This clonotype has at least ten counts. The chain uses TRBV5-1 and TRBJ2-7; D is uncertain. Trimming stripped 1 base from V and 4 bases from J, with 12 bases between. Germline CDR1 is SGHRS and CDR2 is YFSETQ. The CDR3 has 14 residues. The CDR3 sequence is CASSLSGDGYEQYF. CDR3 bases: TGCGCCAGCAGCTTGTCTGGGGATGGGTACGAGCAGTACTTC.

V and J are TRBV6-1 and TRBJ2-1, with 14 nucleotides matching TRBD2. Germline V gene sequence: CDR1 MNHNS, CDR2 SASEGT. The CDR3 has 16 residues. The V segment lost 6 bases and the J segment 9 bases; nucleotides outside the gene matches: 10. This chain's CDR3 is CASSPGTSGSKGEQFF. Written as DNA, the CDR3 is TGTGCCAGCAGCCCTGGGACTAGCGGGAGCAAGGGTGAGCAGTTCTTC.

This clonotype appeared a few times. The chain recombines TRBV5-6 with TRBJ2-7; TRBD2 might be the D (5 bases). The CDR3 consists of 14 residues. The V gene's germline CDR1 is SGHDT and CDR2 YYEEEE. V lost 2 bases and J lost 2, with 11 bases in between. The DNA for the CDR3 is TGTGCCAGCAGCTTCGCTGAGACTACCTACGAGCAGTACTTC. Translation: CASSFAETTYEQYF.

The genes are TRBV29-1 and TRBJ1-1, with D perhaps TRBD1 (5 bases). Germline values: CDR1 SQVTM, CDR2 ANQGSEA. V lost 1 base, J lost 7 bases, and 10 bases lay in between. This CDR3 has 12 amino acids. The CDR3 bases are TGCAGCGTTGAAGTTCAGGGTGATGAAGCTTTCTTT. Amino acids: CSVEVQGDEAFF.

The V and J genes are TRBV5-1 and TRBJ2-1; a possible D gene is TRBD2 (6 bases). Trimming removed 2 bases at V and 3 bases at J, with 12 bases between. CDR1 and CDR2 from the germline V gene are SGHRS and YFSETQ. The CDR3 contains 15 residues. CDR3 DNA sequence: TGCGCCAGCAGCTTAAGCGGGTTACACTACAATGAGCAGTTCTTC. Translation: CASSLSGLHYNEQFF.

The sample holds a few counts of this clonotype. The chain is built from TRBV12-3 or TRBV12-4 and TRBJ1-6, with TRBD1 matching over 8 bases. V dropped 6 bases and J dropped 4; count of bases not matched to a gene: 8. This CDR3 is built from 16 residues. Written as DNA, the CDR3 is TGTGCCAGCAGCCCCAGGGGGCCTAGATATAATTCACCCCTCCACTTT. It yields the protein CASSPRGPRYNSPLHF.

This clonotype was seen at least ten times. CDR3 DNA sequence: TGCGCCAGCAGTGAGTTAGGAGTAGATACGCAGTATTTT. This translates into CASSELGVDTQYF. The rearrangement joins TRBV10-1 to TRBJ2-3; D is unresolved. CDR1 is WNHNN, CDR2 SYGVQD, per germline (reference sequence). V was trimmed by 1 base and J by 5 bases, leaving 7 bases between them. There are 13 residues in the CDR3.